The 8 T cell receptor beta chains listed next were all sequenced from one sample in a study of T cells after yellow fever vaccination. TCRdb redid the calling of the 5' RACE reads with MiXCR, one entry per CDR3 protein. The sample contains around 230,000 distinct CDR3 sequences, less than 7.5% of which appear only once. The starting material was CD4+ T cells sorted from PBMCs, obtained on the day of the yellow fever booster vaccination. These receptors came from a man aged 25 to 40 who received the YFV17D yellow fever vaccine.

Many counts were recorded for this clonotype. In nucleotides, the CDR3 is TGTGCCAGCAGCCCGACTAGTATGGATACGCAGTATTTT. Its protein is CASSPTSMDTQYF. This chain links TRBV7-3 with TRBJ2-3; D is possibly TRBD2 (6 bases). Trimming pared 5 bases from V and 6 bases from J, leaving 12 bases between. Germline V gene sequence: CDR1 SGHTA, CDR2 FQGTGA. CDR3 length equals 13 residues. The full variable domain, rest sourced from reference TRBV7-3 and TRBJ2-3, is GAGVSQTPSNKVTEKGKYVELRCDPISGHTALYWYRQSLGQGPEFLIYFQGTGAADDSGLPNDRFFAVRPEGSVSTLKIQRTERGDSAVYLCASSPTSMDTQYFGPGTRLTVL.

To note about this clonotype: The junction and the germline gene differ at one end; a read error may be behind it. The CDR3 nucleotides read TGTGCCTGCAGTAACCATTGGACTAGCGGGATTGCCTACAATGAGCAGTTCTTC. Protein: CACSNHWTSGIAYNEQFF. The chain carries TRBV2 and TRBJ2-1, with 12 bases aligning to TRBD2. CDR1 and CDR2 from the germline V gene are SNHLY and FYNNEI. This CDR3 has 18 residues.

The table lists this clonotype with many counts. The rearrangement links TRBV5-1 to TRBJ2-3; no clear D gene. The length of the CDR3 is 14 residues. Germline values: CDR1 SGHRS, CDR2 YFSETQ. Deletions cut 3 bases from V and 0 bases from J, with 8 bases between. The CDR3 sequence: CASSSPESTDTQYF. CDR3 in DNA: TGCGCCAGCAGCTCCCCGGAAAGCACAGATACGCAGTATTTT.

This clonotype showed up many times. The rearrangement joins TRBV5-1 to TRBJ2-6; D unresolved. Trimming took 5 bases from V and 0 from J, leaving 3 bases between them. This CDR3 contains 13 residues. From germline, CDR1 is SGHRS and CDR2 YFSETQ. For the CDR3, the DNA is TGCGCCAGCAGGGGCTCTGGGGCCAACGTCCTGACTTTC. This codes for CASRGSGANVLTF.

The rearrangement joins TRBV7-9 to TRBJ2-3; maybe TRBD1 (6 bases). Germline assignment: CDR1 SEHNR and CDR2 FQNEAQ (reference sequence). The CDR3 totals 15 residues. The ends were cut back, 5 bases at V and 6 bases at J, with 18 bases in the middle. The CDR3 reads CASSLGGGLTDTQYF. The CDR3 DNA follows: TGTGCCAGCAGCCTTGGGGGCGGCCTGACGGATACGCAGTATTTT.

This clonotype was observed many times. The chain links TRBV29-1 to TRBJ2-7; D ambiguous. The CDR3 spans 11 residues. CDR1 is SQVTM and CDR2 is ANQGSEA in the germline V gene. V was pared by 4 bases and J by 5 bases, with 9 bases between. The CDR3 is CSVGGENEQYF. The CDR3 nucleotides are TGCAGCGTTGGAGGTGAGAACGAGCAGTACTTC.

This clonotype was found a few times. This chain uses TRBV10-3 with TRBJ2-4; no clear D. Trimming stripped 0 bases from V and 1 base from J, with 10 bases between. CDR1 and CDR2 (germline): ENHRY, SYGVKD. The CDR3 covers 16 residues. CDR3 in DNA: TGTGCCATCAGTGAGTCCCTCGGAGAGGCCAAAAACATTCAGTACTTC. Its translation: CAISESLGEAKNIQYF.

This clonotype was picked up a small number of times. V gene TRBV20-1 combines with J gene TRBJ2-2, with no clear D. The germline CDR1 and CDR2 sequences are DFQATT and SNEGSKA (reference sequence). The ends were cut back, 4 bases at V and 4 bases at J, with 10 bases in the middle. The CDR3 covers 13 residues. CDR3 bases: TGCAGTGCTACGCCTTGGGGCACCGGGGAGCTGTTTTTT. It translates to CSATPWGTGELFF.